A single sample gave rise to the 30 T cell receptor beta chains below, sequenced in a study of patients and donors after allogeneic stem cell transplantation. TCRdb analysed the RT-PCR reads with MiXCR anew, one entry per CDR3 protein. The sample has about 410,000 distinct CDR3 sequences; 16% are singletons. Sequenced: blood, either unsorted or a sorted T cell fraction (not recorded which). All receptors derive from a human donor who was either an allogeneic HSCT recipient or a stem cell or donor lymphocyte infusion donor (not recorded which). It is not recorded whose cells these are; they may come from a transplant donor.

This chain uses TRBV10-3 with TRBJ1-2; 7 nucleotides align to TRBD1. The CDR3 has 13 amino acids. Germline V gene data show CDR1 as ENHRY and CDR2 as SYGVKD. Trimming took 6 bases from V and 7 from J; bases not matched to a gene: 8. As DNA, the CDR3 is TGTGCCATCAGCACCGACAGGGCGGTTGGCTACACCTTC. This gives the protein CAISTDRAVGYTF.

At least ten counts were recorded for this clonotype. This chain joins TRBV29-1 and TRBJ2-4; D ambiguous. The CDR3 runs 14 residues. The V gene's germline CDR1 is SQVTM and CDR2 ANQGSEA. Trimming shortened V by 5 bases and J by 0 bases, and 11 bases separated the two germline ends. CDR3 in DNA: TGCAGCGTTAGATCGACCGTAGCCAAAAACATTCAGTACTTC. Residues: CSVRSTVAKNIQYF.

Only a few counts were recorded for this clonotype. J is TRBJ2-7 and V is TRBV5-1; possibly TRBD1 for D (5 bases). The CDR3 is made up of 16 amino acids. In germline, CDR1 is SGHRS, CDR2 YFSETQ. Trimming pared 4 bases from V and 3 bases from J, leaving 20 bases between. Here the CDR3 reads CASSPSDITVLYEQYF. The CDR3 DNA reads TGCGCCAGCAGCCCGTCGGACATAACAGTACTCTACGAGCAGTACTTC. The full variable domain, with the rest looked up from reference TRBV5-1 and TRBJ2-7, is KAGVTQTPRYLIKTRGQQVTLSCSPISGHRSVSWYQQTPGQGLQFLFEYFSETQRNKGNFPGRFSGRQFSNSRSEMNVSTLELGDSALYLCASSPSDITVLYEQYFGPGTRLTVT.

This clonotype came up a few times. The V gene is TRBV3-1, the J gene TRBJ1-1, with D possibly matching TRBD1 (6 bases). Trimming shortened V by 2 bases and J by 8 bases, and 15 bases separated the two germline ends. The germline V gene has CDR1 LGHDT and CDR2 YNNKEL (reference sequence). The CDR3 has 14 amino acids. The CDR3 DNA follows: TGTGCCAGCAGCCAATCAAGAGCGGACAGAGAAGCTTTCTTT. Translating it yields CASSQSRADREAFF.

V is TRBV9 and J is TRBJ2-3, with D unresolved. Germline-derived CDR1 and CDR2 are SGDLS and YYNGEE. This CDR3 has 14 amino acids. V lost 0 bases to trimming and J lost 2 bases, with 7 bases between them. In DNA, the CDR3 is TGTGCCAGCAGCGTAGAGCTCGACACAGATACGCAGTATTTT. It translates to CASSVELDTDTQYF. Full variable domain (remainder filled in from reference TRBV9 and TRBJ2-3): DSGVTQTPKHLITATGQRVTLRCSPRSGDLSVYWYQQSLDQGLQFLIQYYNGEERAKGNILERFSAQQFPDLHSELNLSSLELGDSALYFCASSVELDTDTQYFGPGTRLTVL.

Note on this clonotype: The conserved phenylalanine or tryptophan normally closing the CDR3 is absent here, so this likely arose from a read error. This chain links TRBV7-6 with TRBJ2-5; D remains unclear. Germline CDR1 SGHVS, CDR2 FNYEAQ. V lost 5 bases to trimming and J lost 5 bases, with 18 bases between them. The CDR3 loop spans 15 amino acids. CDR3 residues: CASSLGALSFETQYY. The CDR3 nucleotides read TGTGCCAGCAGCCTAGGAGCTTTGTCCTTTGAGACCCAGTACTAC.

Details on this clonotype: A much larger clone is a single base away; this may be a read error. The chain is built from TRBV5-1 and TRBJ1-1; TRBD1 matches 8 bases. Germline CDR1 and CDR2: SGHRS and YFSETQ. The CDR3 runs to 17 residues. The CDR3 spells CASSLVGTGALNTVAFF. In nucleotides, the CDR3 is TGCGCCAGCAGCTTGGTCGGGACAGGCGCCTTGAACACTGTAGCTTTCTTT.

The chain uses TRBV20-1 and TRBJ1-5, with a tentative D call TRBD1 (6 bases). The CDR3 has 14 amino acids. The V and J ends lost 6 bases and 7 bases respectively, with 19 bases between them. Looked up from germline, CDR1 is DFQATT and CDR2 is SNEGSKA (reference sequence). The CDR3 spells CSAGRGGAQQPQHF. The CDR3, as DNA: TGCAGTGCCGGCCGGGGGGGCGCGCAGCAGCCCCAGCATTTT.

There are many counts of this clonotype. This chain uses TRBV2 with TRBJ2-1; 7 bases are a match to TRBD2. The V gene's germline CDR1 is SNHLY and CDR2 FYNNEI. The V and J ends lost 7 bases and 4 bases, in that order; junction bases with no gene match: 7. The CDR3 is made up of 14 amino acids. CDR3 DNA sequence: TGTGCCAGCACCCTAGACGGGAGGTACAATGAGCAGTTCTTC. This translates into CASTLDGRYNEQFF.

The chain is built from TRBV3-1 and TRBJ2-5, with D unresolved. CDR1 is LGHDT and CDR2 is YNNKEL in the germline V gene (reference sequence). The V end was cut by 0 bases, the J end by 9 bases, with 17 bases between. This CDR3 has 15 residues. CDR3 residues: CASSQEVILHPAQYF. DNA for the CDR3: TGTGCCAGCAGCCAAGAAGTGATCCTGCATCCAGCCCAGTACTTC.

This chain uses TRBV2 with TRBJ2-1, with 13 nucleotides matching TRBD2. The germline CDR1 and CDR2 sequences are SNHLY and FYNNEI. The CDR3 covers 18 residues. The trim removed 6 bases at V and 6 bases at J, leaving 14 bases unmatched. In nucleotides, the CDR3 is TGTGCCAGCAGCTACTCAAGAACTAGCGGGAGGGCTGGCAATGAGCAGTTCTTC. Its protein product is CASSYSRTSGRAGNEQFF.

This clonotype occurred many times. The J gene is TRBJ1-5, the V gene TRBV12-3 or TRBV12-4, with a possible D match to TRBD1 (5 bases). This CDR3 contains 16 residues. The V end was cut by 2 bases, the J end by 5 bases, with 16 bases between. CDR3 residues: CASSLPGGWGDQPQHF. The CDR3 region has the DNA TGTGCCAGCAGTTTACCCGGTGGGTGGGGCGATCAGCCCCAGCATTTT.

This clonotype was counted at least ten times. V usage is TRBV7-8 and J usage is TRBJ2-3, with 9 nucleotides matching TRBD2. V gave up 1 base and J gave up 7 bases; unmatched junction bases: 6. The length of the CDR3 is 15 residues. Germline V lookup: CDR1 SGHVS, CDR2 FQNEAQ. CDR3 region: CASSLESGRWNTQYF. CDR3 bases: TGTGCCAGCAGCTTAGAGAGCGGGAGGTGGAATACGCAGTATTTT.

The chain carries TRBV4-1 and TRBJ2-1; a possible D gene is TRBD1 (5 bases). Germline V lookup: CDR1 MGHRA, CDR2 YSYEKL. CDR3 length: 14 amino acids. The V gene lost 1 base and the J gene lost 5 bases, with 9 bases spanning the gap. CDR3 bases: TGCGCCAGCAGCCAAGTAGGACAAGACAATGAGCAGTTCTTC. This sequence encodes CASSQVGQDNEQFF.

This chain links TRBV10-3 with TRBJ1-1; D call uncertain. The V end was cut by 0 bases, the J end by 7 bases, with 6 bases between. The CDR3 totals 12 residues. Germline V lookup: CDR1 ENHRY, CDR2 SYGVKD. CDR3 DNA sequence: TGTGCCATCAGTGAGTCGACGGATGAAGCTTTCTTT. As protein: CAISESTDEAFF.

This rearrangement joins TRBV6-2 or TRBV6-3 to TRBJ1-2; D gene uncertain. Germline V lookup: CDR1 MNHEY, CDR2 SVGEGT. This CDR3 has 15 amino acids. Trimming shortened V by 7 bases and J by 1 base, and 16 bases separated the two germline ends. CDR3 region: CASTLSGRINYGYTF. The CDR3 bases are TGTGCCAGCACTCTGTCTGGTCGGATTAACTATGGCTACACCTTC.

This clonotype has just a few counts. The chain uses TRBV4-1 and TRBJ1-1; 7 nucleotides line up with TRBD1. Germline V lookup: CDR1 MGHRA, CDR2 YSYEKL. This CDR3 has 16 residues. J lost 4 bases, V lost 1 base, and 9 bases had no gene match. CDR3 DNA sequence: TGCGCCAGCAGCCAAGCTCTGACGTCAGGGGGCACTGAAGCTTTCTTT. It is translated as CASSQALTSGGTEAFF.

The rearrangement links TRBV2 to TRBJ1-3, with D unresolved. V was cut by 2 bases and J by 1 base, with 6 bases left in between. The CDR3 is 14 residues long. The V gene's germline CDR1 is SNHLY and CDR2 FYNNEI. Here the CDR3 reads CASSEMVSGNTIYF. CDR3 nucleotide sequence: TGTGCCAGCAGTGAAATGGTATCTGGAAACACCATATATTTT.

This clonotype was counted only a few times. This chain joins TRBV7-3 and TRBJ2-2; D not resolved. V lost 4 bases, J lost 3 bases, and 15 bases lay in between. Germline V gene lookup returns CDR1 SGHTA and CDR2 FQGTGA. The length of the CDR3 is 16 residues. The CDR3 sequence: CASSSFSDGDTGELFF. CDR3 nucleotide sequence: TGTGCCAGCAGCTCATTTAGTGATGGGGACACCGGGGAGCTGTTTTTT.

V gene TRBV4-3 combines with J gene TRBJ2-5; TRBD1 matches 8 bases. CDR1 LGHNA and CDR2 YSLEER come from the germline V gene. The trim removed 5 bases at V and 3 bases at J, leaving 8 bases unmatched. The CDR3 covers 15 residues. The CDR3 loop is CASSEGQGGEETQYF. CDR3 DNA sequence: TGCGCCAGCAGCGAAGGACAGGGAGGAGAAGAGACCCAGTACTTC.

The table lists this clonotype with a few counts. This rearrangement joins TRBV5-1 to TRBJ2-1; D ambiguous. Trimming removed 0 bases from V and 7 bases from J, with 17 bases in between. This CDR3 has 16 amino acids. Germline V lookup: CDR1 SGHRS, CDR2 YFSETQ. The CDR3 loop is CASSLVPAVVGNEQFF. CDR3 nucleotides: TGCGCCAGCAGCTTGGTTCCGGCAGTGGTAGGGAATGAGCAGTTCTTC.

A few counts support this clonotype. The V gene is TRBV7-3, the J gene TRBJ2-5, with TRBD2 identical over 13 bases. The V gene's germline CDR1 is SGHTA and CDR2 FQGTGA. This CDR3 is built from 17 residues. V dropped 4 bases and J dropped 5; count of bases not matched to a gene: 10. The CDR3 spells CASSSTGLAGAGETQYF. In DNA, the CDR3 is TGTGCCAGCAGCTCGACTGGACTAGCGGGAGCTGGCGAGACCCAGTACTTC.

This clonotype was observed many times. The gene calls are TRBV27 and TRBJ2-3, with 10 bases fitting TRBD2. Germline trimming cut 2 bases from V and 6 bases from J; bases unmatched to any gene: 2. From germline, CDR1 is MNHEY and CDR2 SMNVEV (reference sequence). CDR3 length equals 14 residues. The CDR3 loop is CASSLGLAVDTQYF. Here the CDR3 DNA reads TGTGCCAGCAGTTTAGGACTAGCGGTGGATACGCAGTATTTT.

This clonotype was counted between two and nine times. The chain carries TRBV4-3 and TRBJ2-5; possibly TRBD2 for D (6 bases). With 0 bases removed from V and 7 bases from J, the gap between germline ends came to 12 bases. The CDR3 consists of 14 residues. The germline V gene has CDR1 LGHNA and CDR2 YSLEER. The CDR3 nucleotides read TGCGCCAGCAGCCAAGAAGGCCAGGGAGGGACCCAGTACTTC. Translated: CASSQEGQGGTQYF.

The rearrangement links TRBV7-8 to TRBJ1-3; 9 bases are shared with TRBD1. Germline CDR1 is SGHVS and CDR2 is FQNEAQ. V shed 4 bases, J shed 4 bases, and the junction held 5 bases outside the gene matches. The CDR3 spans 15 residues. The CDR3 coding sequence is TGTGCCAGCAGCTCTCGGGACAGGGTGGGAAACACCATATATTTT. It translates to CASSSRDRVGNTIYF.

This clonotype was seen more than once but under ten times. DNA for the CDR3: TGTGCTAGTGGTTTGGTACCAAGAGGGGTCGGCGAGCAGTACTTC. As protein: CASGLVPRGVGEQYF. The chain is built from TRBV12-5 and TRBJ2-7; D is possibly TRBD1 or TRBD2 (5 bases each). CDR1 and CDR2 (germline): LGHNT, FRNRAP. The CDR3 loop spans 15 amino acids. V lost 0 bases, J lost 6 bases, and 15 bases lay in between.

The CDR3 sequence is CASRRRDSLGEQFF. As DNA, the CDR3 is TGTGCCAGCAGGCGCCGGGACTCACTCGGTGAGCAGTTCTTC. V usage is TRBV12-3 or TRBV12-4 and J usage is TRBJ2-1, with D maybe TRBD2 (6 bases). V was trimmed by 6 bases and J by 9 bases, leaving 18 bases between them. CDR3 length equals 14 residues.

The chain carries TRBV12-3 or TRBV12-4 and TRBJ2-3; D is uncertain. This CDR3 has 13 amino acids. Trimming left V 6 bases short and J 4 bases short, with 11 bases between. In nucleotides, the CDR3 is TGTGCCAGCAGCCATACTTACCCAGATACGCAGTATTTT. It encodes CASSHTYPDTQYF.

The CDR3 DNA reads as TGCAGTGCTAGGAGTAGGGACAGGGTGATTACCGGGGAGCTGTTTTTT. This gives the protein CSARSRDRVITGELFF. The chain couples TRBV20-1 to TRBJ2-2, with TRBD1 matching over 9 bases. The V segment lost 3 bases and the J segment 5 bases; nucleotides outside the gene matches: 10. Germline values: CDR1 DFQATT, CDR2 SNEGSKA (reference sequence). The CDR3 spans 16 residues.

The V call is TRBV20-1, the J call TRBJ1-4, with 8 positions matching TRBD1. V trimming: 6 bases; J trimming: 7 bases; junction bases outside the gene matches: 7. CDR3 length equals 13 residues. The germline gives CDR1 DFQATT, CDR2 SNEGSKA (reference sequence). The DNA of the CDR3 is TGCAGTGCCAACTTCGGGACAGGTGAAAAACTGTTTTTT. The encoded protein is CSANFGTGEKLFF.